This TCR beta chain was documented in a study of blood T cells in healthy people across ages (dated by TCRdb to 2014 to 2015). Notes on the research overall: Template switching captured roughly one uniquely barcoded TCR beta cDNA molecule per two T cells in model experiments. Age-related changes in TCR beta repertoire diversity were measured in the study by deep sequencing normalized with unique cDNA molecular identifiers. Donors were grouped into four age groups: young (average 16 years), middle-aged (around 39), aged (approximately 67) and long-lived (about 82). To avoid experimental bias, donors of different ages were randomly spread across the sequencing lanes. Two additional independent replicas of 1 million unique cDNA reads from the same blood draw were analyzed for two donors (one aged 18 to 29 and one aged 80 or older). General study outcomes and caveats: Compared with the aged group, the long-lived group had more naive CD4+ T cells, fewer expanded clones and increased TCR diversity, suggesting age selection. Estimates of total diversity based on one million sequenced T cells were considered lower bounds and underestimates. Donor CMV infection status was unknown, potentially confounding age-related changes in expanded clonotypes. Bulk unsorted PBMC profiling prevented conclusive comparison of naive and antigen-experienced compartments. As age increased, observed TCR beta diversity per million T cells dropped in a roughly linear way, and a significant reduction was already evident by age roughly 40. A strong correlation was found between observed TCR beta diversity and the percentage of naive T cells measured by flow cytometry.

Note on this clonotype: Its antigen remains undetermined. Per-base quality was not reported, and no clone a single base away is much larger than it.

CDR3 length: 15 amino acids, cysteine to phenylalanine. Only the CDR3 DNA stays, 45 bases, in frame from base 1. Looking up the germline V gene yields CDR1 ENHRY and CDR2 SYGVKD. The roughly 39 donors, aged about 6 to 95 years, were systemically healthy Caucasian individuals from Russia. Approximately 9.3 milliliters of peripheral blood were collected from each donor into EDTA-treated Vacutainer tubes. PBMCs were isolated by Ficoll-Paque density-gradient centrifugation, with at least 7 million obtained per sample. Trizol reagent was used to extract total RNA from the PBMCs, yielding at least 5.5 micrograms per sample. The percentages of naive CD45RAhigh/CD27high T cells were determined by flow cytometry on a PBMC aliquot from every donor. Libraries came from 5' RACE. These reads were obtained on an Illumina HiSeq 2500. A second PCR of about 7 to 12 cycles was run with a J-beta primer mix and a sample-barcoded 5' primer. A unique molecular identifier was introduced onto each TCR beta cDNA molecule by a template-switch 5' adaptor carrying 12 random nucleotides. At least 3 million CDR3-containing paired-end reads were obtained from each sample. The Mint cDNA synthesis kit, primed by a TRBC-specific oligonucleotide, was used to synthesize first-strand cDNA from all RNA. After uracil-DNA glycosylase treatment, a first 18-cycle PCR used universal primers M1SS and BC2_uni_R on all cDNA. The authors' analysis ran thus. For normalization, 1 million high-quality reads were randomly selected from each sample, with every read carrying a distinct molecular identifier. Instead of being binned into consensus sequences, reads with shared molecular identifiers were discarded. MiTCR, set to a Q25 quality threshold and the strictest error-elimination algorithm, was used for CDR3 identification, clonotype clustering and error correction. A nonparametric unseen species model with Euler transformation was used to estimate a lower bound on total TCR beta diversity. In TCRdb, the public reads were trimmed at Q25 with fastp and aligned with MiXCR, with productive beta chains retained. Every distinct CDR3 protein forms one entry, paired with its most common genes and DNA. TCRdb's processing, not the study's, gives the V and J calls here. Here the sample has roughly 680,000 distinct CDR3 sequences; more than 45% occur a single time. Approximately 12% of the sample rests with the top ten.

Sequenced material: blood. This receptor chain uses TRBV10-3 and TRBJ2-7; a stretch of 7 junction bases matches TRBD2. The J call is uncertain, as TRBJ2-5 better fits the DNA end. The clonotype originates from a woman aged 80 or over in good health. The CDR3 protein is CAISESERGEETQYF. The base sequence is TGTGCCATCAGTGAGTCAGAGCGGGGTGAAGAGACCCAGTACTTC.